This note documents a single T cell receptor (beta chain) sequence. Ten or more counts support this clonotype. Its antigen specificity is not known. No much larger clone is present one base from it, and per-base qualities are unavailable. The sample is drawn from a study of human T cells and chemical hapten exposure (dated by TCRdb to the early 2020s). Study-level background: For sensitization, 2% DPC in acetone was applied to a roughly 2 cm by roughly 2 cm area of upper inner arm skin. Throughout the roughly 23-week study period, patients were also given weekly therapeutic DPC doses on the scalp. Patch tests used Finn chambers with 0.01% DPC on the upper back, scored after 6 days by International Contact Dermatitis Research Group standards. The patient cohort, mostly female, included alopecia areata with under or over 50% scalp involvement, alopecia totalis and alopecia universalis. The libraries were sequenced as a pool, and the TCR yield per sample differed mostly because of small variations in library volumes within the pool. The study tracked peripheral blood TCR repertoire changes in vivo during primary and secondary sensitization to the hapten diphenylcyclopropenone (DPC) in alopecia patients. Blood was sampled from patients pre-sensitization (week 0) and at 2, 6 and about 24 weeks after DPC sensitization. For TCR sequencing, blood came from 25 to 30 alopecia patients at anywhere from one to four time points (pre-sensitization, 2, 6 and 24 weeks).

Receptors were amplified or captured by RACE. The run used a NextSeq 500. Library preparation attached unique molecular identifiers to individual cDNA molecules for quantitative, reproducible TCR counting. For every blood RNA sample, sequencing covered both the TCR alpha and TCR beta chains. Under the source paper's analysis protocol: A median of about 89,000 TCRs per sample was observed, with a range of about 20,000 to 750,000. V, J and CDR3 annotation of the TCR reads was performed with the Decombinator software suite. Every sample was subsampled to the same number of TCRs (28,000) for the PS versus PT1 abundance plots. Expanded TCRs were defined as absent before sensitization and observed at least eight times at the 2-week time point. TCRdb redid the processing of the public reads, applying fastp at Q25 and MiXCR, and retained in-frame beta chains. CDR3 protein duplicates are merged, each entry listing the most common genes and DNA. These V and J calls derive from TCRdb rather than the authors' analysis. This sample gives about 40,000 distinct CDR3 sequences in total; approximately 3.4% of them show up just once. The ten most abundant clones make up approximately 6.7% of the sample.

Broad study findings and their caveats: Because every patient had alopecia, a presumed autoimmune disease, the patients' immune response might differ from that of healthy individuals. No change with DPC sensitization was found in the number of TCRs above 1 in 1000 frequency, and no evidence of global repertoire structure alterations was found. Repeated subsampling changed both the strength of the expansion versus patch-test correlation and the threshold at which that correlation became significant. Patch test score was positively correlated with the number of PT1 expanded TCRs, with significance at thresholds 8, 16 and 32 but not at 4. Significantly more large CDR3 similarity clusters were formed by expanded TCRs than by pre-sensitization or healthy control sets, consistent with antigen-driven responses.

The label giving this sample's time point can be read as: patch test 2, 6 weeks after DPC sensitization. The treatment or condition label, as the study defines it: therapeutic diphenylcyclopropenone sensitization with weekly scalp DPC. Blood at each patch-test visit was drawn before the patch test was applied. To be eligible, patients had to be aged 18 to 70, diagnosed with alopecia and judged suitable for DPC therapy, while pregnant patients were excluded. Total RNA was isolated from unfractionated whole blood collected in Tempus Blood RNA tubes. Including the terminal cysteine and phenylalanine, the CDR3 comprises 17 residues. Only the CDR3 DNA is retained, 51 bases long and in frame from the first base. The germline V gene specifies KGHSH as CDR1 and LQKENI as CDR2. V gives up 0 bases and J gives up 1 base, and the segment between their germline ends measures 15 bases.

Here the chain combines TRBV18 and TRBJ1-1; there is no confident call for the D gene. The sequence came from a man aged 35-49 years with alopecia areata. Some clones in this sample may be carry-over from other donors' samples. Sequences were derived from whole blood, sampled in connection with sensitization to the hapten diphenylcyclopropenone (DPC). The CDR3 is CASSPPYGGAANTEAFF. The DNA reads as follows: TGTGCCAGCTCACCACCTTACGGCGGTGCCGCGAACACTGAAGCTTTCTTT.